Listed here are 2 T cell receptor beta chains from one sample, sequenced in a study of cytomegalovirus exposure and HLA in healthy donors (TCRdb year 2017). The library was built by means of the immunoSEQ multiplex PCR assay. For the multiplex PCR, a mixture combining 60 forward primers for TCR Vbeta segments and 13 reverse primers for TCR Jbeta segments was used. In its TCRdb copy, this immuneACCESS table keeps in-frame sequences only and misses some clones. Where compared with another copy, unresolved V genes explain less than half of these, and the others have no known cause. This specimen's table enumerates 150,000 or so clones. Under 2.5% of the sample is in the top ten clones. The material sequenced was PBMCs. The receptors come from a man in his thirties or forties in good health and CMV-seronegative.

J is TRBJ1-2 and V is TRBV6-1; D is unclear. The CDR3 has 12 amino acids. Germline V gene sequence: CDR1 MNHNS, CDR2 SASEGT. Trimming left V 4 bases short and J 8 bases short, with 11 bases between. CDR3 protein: CASSGGLLGYTF. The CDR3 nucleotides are TGTGCCAGCAGTGGAGGTTTACTGGGCTACACCTTC.

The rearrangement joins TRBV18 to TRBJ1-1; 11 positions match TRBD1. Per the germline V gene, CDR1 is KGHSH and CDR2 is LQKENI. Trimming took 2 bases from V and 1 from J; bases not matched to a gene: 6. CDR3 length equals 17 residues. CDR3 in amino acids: CASSPITGTGGNTEAFF. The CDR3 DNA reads TGTGCCAGCTCACCAATAACTGGGACAGGGGGGAACACTGAAGCTTTCTTT.